Presented here are 10 T cell receptor beta chains from one specimen sequenced in a study of cytomegalovirus exposure and HLA in healthy donors. The study ran its PCR with 60 Vbeta and 13 Jbeta primers. Repertoires were generated with immunoSEQ multiplex PCR, while TCRdb's copy carries only in-frame clones and drops some. The sample lists 95,000 to 100,000 clones; around 85% were seen once. The sample was PBMCs. All receptors come from a man under 40 in good health and CMV-seronegative.

The chain carries TRBV6-1 and TRBJ1-3; TRBD1 might be the D (6 bases). V gave up 5 bases and J gave up 4 bases, with 12 bases separating them. CDR3 length: 14 amino acids. Germline V lookup: CDR1 MNHNS, CDR2 SASEGT. The DNA for the CDR3 is TGTGCCAGCAGTCCAGGGGTTGTCGGAAACACCATATATTTT. It yields the protein CASSPGVVGNTIYF.

The gene calls are TRBV5-6 and TRBJ1-5; D remains unclear. From germline, CDR1 is SGHDT and CDR2 YYEEEE. This CDR3 is 15 amino acids long. Trimming took off 2 bases at V and 0 bases at J, with 9 bases between the two ends. CDR3 sequence reads: CASSFRRNSNQPQHF. The CDR3 DNA sequence: TGTGCCAGCAGCTTTCGGCGGAATAGCAATCAGCCCCAGCATTTT.

This clone appeared once. The V call is TRBV9, the J call TRBJ1-2, with 7 positions matching TRBD1. The V gene's germline CDR1 is SGDLS and CDR2 YYNGEE. The CDR3 runs to 15 residues. Trimming at V came to 4 bases and at J to 3 bases, leaving 9 bases not matched to a gene. In DNA form, the CDR3 reads TGTGCCAGCAGCCCTACGACAGGGTTGGACTATGGCTACACCTTC. Translation: CASSPTTGLDYGYTF.

This clone was detected only a few times. The CDR3 DNA follows: TGTGCCAGCAGTGATCGGCTTCAGGGATTTAGCGTCCTGACTTTC. This translates into CASSDRLQGFSVLTF. The V and J genes are TRBV6-1 and TRBJ2-6, with a possible D match to TRBD1 (5 bases). Trimming cost V 3 bases and J 12 bases, with 18 bases left between them. The CDR3 is 15 amino acids. Looked up from germline, CDR1 is MNHNS and CDR2 is SASEGT.

The gene calls are TRBV6-1 and TRBJ2-7, with a tentative D call TRBD2 (5 bases). The CDR3 sequence is 12 residues long. V lost 8 bases, J lost 5 bases, and 13 bases lay in between. CDR1 is MNHNS, CDR2 SASEGT, per germline. As DNA, the CDR3 is TGTGCCAGCCGACTACTTTCCGACGAGCAGTACTTC. Translating gives CASRLLSDEQYF.

The rearrangement uses TRBV18 and TRBJ2-2; D is uncertain. The CDR3 is 15 residues long. The germline CDR1 and CDR2 sequences are KGHSH and LQKENI. V was shortened by 3 bases and J by 0 bases, with 8 bases between the two germline ends. CDR3 sequence: CASSPLPANTGELFF. CDR3 DNA sequence: TGTGCCAGCTCACCTCTCCCAGCGAACACCGGGGAGCTGTTTTTT.

This clone was observed a handful of times. CDR3 sequence: CASRRDSLNTEAFF. In DNA, the CDR3 is TGTGCCAGCAGACGAGACAGCCTGAACACTGAAGCTTTCTTT. The V call is TRBV6-1, the J call TRBJ1-1; possible D gene TRBD1, 5 bases. V lost 6 bases and J 0 bases, leaving 11 bases between the germline ends. The CDR3 is 14 residues long. The germline CDR1 and CDR2 sequences are MNHNS and SASEGT.

This chain connects TRBV4-2 to TRBJ2-1; TRBD2 matches 8 bases. Unmatched junction bases numbered 7, after V lost 5 bases and J lost 4 bases. The CDR3 has 15 amino acids. Germline V CDR1 and CDR2: LGHNA, YNFKEQ. The CDR3 sequence: CASSVPRGGYNEQFF. CDR3 nucleotides: TGTGCCAGCAGCGTCCCCCGGGGGGGTTACAATGAGCAGTTCTTC.

This clone was seen more than once but under ten times. V and J are TRBV19 and TRBJ2-1; tentative D call: TRBD2 (6 bases). V lost 7 bases and J 4 bases, leaving 17 bases between the germline ends. CDR3 size: 15 residues. Germline V gene lookup returns CDR1 LNHDA and CDR2 SQIVND (reference sequence). The CDR3 loop is CASNKRRGGYNEQFF. The CDR3 DNA sequence: TGTGCCAGTAACAAGAGGAGGGGAGGTTACAATGAGCAGTTCTTC.

The J gene is TRBJ2-1, the V gene TRBV19, with 13 bases aligning to TRBD2. With V trimmed by 7 bases and J by 15 bases, 9 bases remained unmatched. The CDR3 length is 13 residues. Per germline, CDR1 LNHDA and CDR2 SQIVND (reference sequence). The CDR3 coding sequence is TGTGCCAGTATCGGACTAGCGGGAGCCCCATGGTTCTTC. It is translated as CASIGLAGAPWFF.